This is a list of T cell receptor beta chains from one sample in a study of T cells in Graves' hyperthyroidism and ophthalmopathy. TCRdb redid the calling of the multiplex PCR reads with MiXCR, one entry per CDR3 protein. Of approximately 370,000 distinct CDR3 sequences in the sample, roughly 15% were seen once. Input material: blood. The receptors were sampled from a woman in her twenties or thirties with Graves' hyperthyroidism that later progressed to Graves' ophthalmopathy. Both conserved end residues are trimmed from each CDR3.

>TRBJ1-2|TRBV28
ASSLFPRELSSGYT
>TRBJ2-3|TRBV27
ASSREPRAHTDTQY
>TRBJ1-3|TRBV18
ASSPPSLSGNTIY
>TRBJ1-2|TRBV3-1
ASSQERGLPLNLYGYT
>TRBJ1-5|TRBV12-3/TRBV12-4
ASSSLLYQPQH
>TRBJ2-3|TRBV9
ASSVFSRGTDTQY
>TRBJ2-7|TRBV20-1
SAQKRFRPGGYEQY
>TRBJ2-3|TRBV3-1
ATNRVPGDTQY
>TRBJ2-1|TRBV12-3/TRBV12-4
ASSYRTSSYNEQF
>TRBJ2-2|TRBV12-3/TRBV12-4
ASSPRERGGELF
>TRBJ1-2|TRBV29-1
SVPGQGLYGYT
>TRBJ2-7|TRBV12-3/TRBV12-4
ASSRRIPPYEQY
>TRBJ1-1|TRBV5-5
ASSDYRENTEAF
>TRBJ1-1|TRBV12-3/TRBV12-4
ASSFLTALNTEAF
>TRBJ2-2|TRBV12-3/TRBV12-4
ASSLRVTGELF
>TRBJ1-3|TRBV3-1
ASSQAIHSGNTIY
>TRBJ2-5|TRBV5-1
ASSLGGGGLDWETQY
>TRBJ1-2|TRBV7-2
ASSLGDRGGYT
>TRBJ2-1|TRBV20-1
SAHNRGLGNEQF
>TRBJ1-6|TRBV27
ASSLFYNSPLH
>TRBJ1-1|TRBV11-2
ASSLDGNRGWKYTEAF
>TRBJ1-3|TRBV12-3/TRBV12-4
ASSFWSGNTIY
>TRBJ2-1|TRBV7-9
AGTLGGTSGAIYNEQF
>TRBJ2-1|TRBV19
ASSVRLDNEQF
>TRBJ1-5|TRBV14
ASSQANKLNQPQH
>TRBJ1-1|TRBV19
ASSRPGRFTMNTEAF
>TRBJ1-1|TRBV19
ASRTGQVTENTEAF
>TRBJ2-1|TRBV27
ASSNAGGGYNEQF
>TRBJ2-7|TRBV19
ASSMDTSYEQY
>TRBJ2-7|TRBV27
ASRPAAPYYEQY
>TRBJ1-6|TRBV19
ASSVTSYNSPLH
>TRBJ2-6|TRBV2
ASKQNSWTGTSGANVLT
>TRBJ1-1|TRBV28
ASSSLGRNTEAF
>TRBJ1-3|TRBV4-1
ASSQVGTAGNTIY
>TRBJ1-2|TRBV6-1
ASSPFATGNYGYT
>TRBJ1-4|TRBV3-1
ASSPRGRVDEKLF
>TRBJ1-3|TRBV7-9
ASSSRTGVGSLSGNTIY
>TRBJ2-7|TRBV3-1
ASSPASSYEQY
>TRBJ1-2|TRBV19
ASSTLNGPTNYGYT
>TRBJ2-7|TRBV7-9
ASSPPDRRLFYEQY
>TRBJ1-1|TRBV3-1
ASSQGGSGAGGTEAF
>TRBJ2-5|TRBV28
ASSLGGGAGTQY
>TRBJ2-7|TRBV30
AYQPAGRAYEQY
>TRBJ2-1|TRBV18
ASSPDNYNEQF
>TRBJ1-5|TRBV27
ASSLHVPSNQPQH
>TRBJ1-2|TRBV29-1
SVEGDVGYT
>TRBJ2-7|TRBV7-9
ASSHGAVYEQY
>TRBJ1-5|TRBV27
ASSLGGPAMLSNQPQH
>TRBJ2-3|TRBV19
ASRRASNTDTQY
>TRBJ1-6|TRBV6-1
ASRRGDSPLH
>TRBJ1-5|TRBV20-1
SAIDPGDSNQPQH
>TRBJ1-2|TRBV7-2
ASSLPRGYGYT
>TRBJ2-3|TRBV28
GASGALPGDTQY
>TRBJ2-5|TRBV3-1
ASSQDLREGVSETQY